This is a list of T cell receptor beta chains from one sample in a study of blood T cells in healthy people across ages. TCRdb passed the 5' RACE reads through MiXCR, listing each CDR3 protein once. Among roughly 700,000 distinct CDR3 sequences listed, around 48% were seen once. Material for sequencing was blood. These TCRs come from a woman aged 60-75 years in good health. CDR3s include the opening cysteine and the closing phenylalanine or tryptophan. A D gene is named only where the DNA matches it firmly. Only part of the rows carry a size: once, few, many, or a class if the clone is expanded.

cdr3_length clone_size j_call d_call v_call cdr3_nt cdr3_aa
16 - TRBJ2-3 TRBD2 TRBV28 TGTGCCAGCAGTACTAGATTACTAGCGGGAACAGATACGCAGTATTTT CASSTRLLAGTDTQYF
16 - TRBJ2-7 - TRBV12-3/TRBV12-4 TGTGCCAGCAGTTTGACCCGAAGCGGAGTGAGCTACGAGCAGTACTTC CASSLTRSGVSYEQYF
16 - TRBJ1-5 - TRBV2 TGTGCCAGCTCGCTCATGGGGCAGTCTAGCAATCAGCCCCAGCATTTT CASSLMGQSSNQPQHF
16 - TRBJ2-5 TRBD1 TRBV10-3 TGTGCCATCAGTGACCCACGGACAGGGATGGCGGAGACCCAGTACTTC CAISDPRTGMAETQYF
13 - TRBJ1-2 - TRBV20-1 TGCAGTGCTAGAACCGGGAGGGACTATGGCTACACCTTC CSARTGRDYGYTF
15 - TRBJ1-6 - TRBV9 TGTGCCAGCAGCGAAAAGGGGACGCTCAATTCACCCCTCCACTTT CASSEKGTLNSPLHF
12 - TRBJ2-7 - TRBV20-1 TGCAGTGCTAGTCGCGTACCTTACGAGCAGTACTTC CSASRVPYEQYF
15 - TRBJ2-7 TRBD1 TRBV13 TGTGCCAGCAGCTTAGGGGACAGGAGTTACAATGAGCAGTACTTC CASSLGDRSYNEQYF
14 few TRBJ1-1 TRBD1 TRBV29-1 TGCAGCGTCGGCCCGGACAGGGGGTTCACTGAAGCTTTCTTT CSVGPDRGFTEAFF
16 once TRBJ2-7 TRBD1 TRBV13 TGTGCCAGCAGCCCCCGTGAGGACAGGAGCAAGAGCGAGCAGTACTTC CASSPREDRSKSEQYF
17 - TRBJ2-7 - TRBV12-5 TGTGCTAGTGGTCCTGAACCGACGGGGAAATTGGACGACGAGCAGTACTTC CASGPEPTGKLDDEQYF
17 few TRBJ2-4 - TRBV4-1 TGCGCCAGCACCCCGGGGCCGCTAGAGTCTGGCAAAAACATTCAGTACTTC CASTPGPLESGKNIQYF
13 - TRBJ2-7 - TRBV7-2 TGTGCCAGCAGCTCCGGACTTTTACCCGAGCAGTACTTC CASSSGLLPEQYF
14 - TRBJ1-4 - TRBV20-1 TGCAGTGCCGCAAAAGGGCCTTGGTCTGAAAAACTGTTTTTT CSAAKGPWSEKLFF
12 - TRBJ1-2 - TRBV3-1 TGTGCCAGCAGCTCCGGGCCTACCCCTTACACCTTC CASSSGPTPYTF
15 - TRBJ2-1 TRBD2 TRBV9 TGTGCCAGCAGCGTAGGTGGGACTAACTCCTACGAGCAGTTCTTC CASSVGGTNSYEQFF
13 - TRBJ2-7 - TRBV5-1 TGCGCCAGCAGCTTGGGGCCTGCCTACGAGCAGTACTTC CASSLGPAYEQYF
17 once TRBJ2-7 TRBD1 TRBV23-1 TGCGCCAGCAGTCTTACAACTCACCGGACAGGGATTTACGAGCAGTACTTC CASSLTTHRTGIYEQYF
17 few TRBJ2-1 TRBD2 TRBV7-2 TGTGCCAGCAGCTTAGCGGGACTAGCGGGAGTTTGGAATGAGCAGTTCTTC CASSLAGLAGVWNEQFF
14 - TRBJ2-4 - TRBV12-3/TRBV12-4 TGTGCCAGCAGTACCAGGGGTGGCAAAAACATTCAGTACTTC CASSTRGGKNIQYF
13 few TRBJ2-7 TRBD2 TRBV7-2 TGTGCCACCAAACGGACTAGCGGACACGAGCAGTACTTC CATKRTSGHEQYF
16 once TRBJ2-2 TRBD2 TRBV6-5 TGTGCCAGCAGAGTCGGGACTAGCGGGAGGGCCGGGGAGCTGTTTTTT CASRVGTSGRAGELFF
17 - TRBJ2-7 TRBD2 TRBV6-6 TGTGCCAGCAGTCGCCCAAGGGGAGCGGGAGGGCCAAACGAGCAGTACTTC CASSRPRGAGGPNEQYF